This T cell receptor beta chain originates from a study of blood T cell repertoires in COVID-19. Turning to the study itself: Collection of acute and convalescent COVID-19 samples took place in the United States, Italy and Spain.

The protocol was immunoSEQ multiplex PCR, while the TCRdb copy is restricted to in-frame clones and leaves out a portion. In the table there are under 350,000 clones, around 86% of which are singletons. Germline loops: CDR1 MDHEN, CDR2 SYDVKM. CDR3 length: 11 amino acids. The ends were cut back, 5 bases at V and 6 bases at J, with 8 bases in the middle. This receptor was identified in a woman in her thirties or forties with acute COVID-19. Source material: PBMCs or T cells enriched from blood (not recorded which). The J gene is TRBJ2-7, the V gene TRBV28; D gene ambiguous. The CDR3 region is CASSPTAEQYF. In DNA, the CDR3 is TGTGCCAGCAGTCCCACTGCCGAGCAGTACTTC.